This TCR beta chain was sequenced in a study of CD8 T cells in Susac syndrome. Reverse transcription of roughly 0.45 to 1 ug RNA used random hexamers. Coverage of TCR beta CDR3 amplification by immunoSEQ multiplex PCR extended to 54 Vbeta and 13 Jbeta. MiXCR was run by TCRdb on the immunoSEQ multiplex PCR reads, yielding one entry per CDR3 protein. Among about 180,000 distinct CDR3 sequences listed, approximately 95% were seen once. V lost 3 bases and J lost 3; bases outside the gene matches: 4. The CDR3 consists of 14 residues. TCR beta sequencing covered blood CD8+ and CD4+ T cells. The multiple sclerosis controls consisted of treatment-naive patients with relapsing-remitting disease, either stable or active. It was negative isolation that provided the CD8+ and CD4+ T cells, whereas TEMRA cells were enriched by FACS.

V gene TRBV12-3 or TRBV12-4 combines with J gene TRBJ2-7; 8 bases are a match to TRBD2. The source material was CD8+ T cells from PBMCs. The sequence came from a human donor with multiple sclerosis. DNA of the CDR3: TGTGCCAGCAGTTTTGATAGCGGGAACTACGAGCAGTACTTC. This sequence encodes CASSFDSGNYEQYF.